Listed here are 27 T cell receptor beta chains from one sample, sequenced in a study of blood T cell repertoires in COVID-19 (TCRdb year 2020). The protocol used for the library was the immunoSEQ multiplex PCR assay. This is the immuneACCESS table as TCRdb keeps it, with only in-frame sequences that have V and J called. A part of the clones is gone; compared with another copy, unresolved V genes explain less than half, and the rest is unexplained. Here the sample has about 200,000 clones; approximately 92% occur a single time. 0.5% to 0.55% of the sample is taken by the ten largest. Specimen: peripheral blood. Receptors originate from a man aged 50 or older with acute or convalescent COVID-19.

The chain recombines TRBV6-5 with TRBJ1-1; D is ambiguous. The CDR3 has 16 residues. The germline V and J ends were trimmed by 0 bases and 4 bases, with 15 bases remaining between them. Germline V CDR1 and CDR2: MNHEY, SVGAGI. DNA of the CDR3: TGTGCCAGCAGTTACTCCCCGCCGGGAGCGGGCACTGAAGCTTTCTTT. Amino acids: CASSYSPPGAGTEAFF.

This clone has more than one count but fewer than ten. The rearrangement links TRBV19 to TRBJ2-3; 14 bases agree with TRBD2. Germline CDR1 and CDR2: LNHDA and SQIVND (reference sequence). Germline trimming cut 3 bases from V and 8 bases from J; bases unmatched to any gene: 7. The length of the CDR3 is 16 residues. CDR3 nucleotides: TGTGCCAGTAGTATCCTCGGGACTAGCGGGAGTAGTACGCAGTATTTT. It translates to CASSILGTSGSSTQYF.

The chain has TRBV4-1 and TRBJ1-2; D is ambiguous. Trimming stripped 0 bases from V and 2 bases from J, with 13 bases between. From germline, CDR1 is MGHRA and CDR2 YSYEKL. This CDR3 is 16 amino acids long. CDR3 amino acids: CASSQDWSQANYGYTF. The CDR3, as DNA: TGCGCCAGCAGCCAAGACTGGTCCCAGGCAAACTATGGCTACACCTTC.

J is TRBJ2-2 and V is TRBV3-1 (or the pseudogene TRBV3-2); D may be TRBD2 (6 bases). From germline, CDR1 is LGHDT and CDR2 YNNKEL (reference sequence). The germline V and J ends were trimmed by 4 bases and 1 base, with 13 bases remaining between them. This CDR3 has 16 amino acids. The CDR3 DNA follows: TGTGCCAGCAGCCGAAGAGGAGGGCAGAACACCGGGGAGCTGTTTTTT. Translation: CASSRRGGQNTGELFF.

The chain uses TRBV5-1 and TRBJ2-2, with TRBD1 as a possible D gene (5 bases). CDR3 length: 15 amino acids. Germline CDR1 SGHRS, CDR2 YFSETQ. The ends were cut back, 4 bases at V and 8 bases at J, with 18 bases in the middle. The CDR3 sequence is CASSLPEKGRGELFF. CDR3 coding DNA: TGCGCCAGCAGCCTCCCTGAGAAGGGGCGAGGGGAGCTGTTTTTT.

V gene TRBV2 combines with J gene TRBJ1-1, with 7 bases that match TRBD1. Trimming removed 6 bases from V and 5 bases from J; junction bases left unmatched: 9. This CDR3 has 14 residues. From germline, CDR1 is SNHLY and CDR2 FYNNEI. The CDR3: CASRHGDSSTEAFF. CDR3 DNA: TGTGCCAGCAGACACGGGGACAGTTCTACTGAAGCTTTCTTT. The entire variable domain, with the rest obtained from reference TRBV2 and TRBJ1-1, is as follows: EPEVTQTPSHQVTQMGQEVILRCVPISNHLYFYWYRQILGQKVEFLVSFYNNEISEKSEIFDDQFSVERPDGSNFTLKIRSTKLEDSAMYFCASRHGDSSTEAFFGQGTRLTVV.

The chain uses TRBV7-2 and TRBJ2-2; D call uncertain. This CDR3 spans 12 amino acids. Trimming pared 5 bases from V and 3 bases from J, leaving 4 bases between. The germline CDR1 and CDR2 sequences are SGHTA and FQGNSA. CDR3 DNA sequence: TGTGCCAGCAGCCCTTACACCGGGGAGCTGTTTTTT. Its translation is CASSPYTGELFF. Together with reference TRBV7-2 and TRBJ2-2, the CDR3 gives the full variable domain: GAGVSQSPSNKVTEKGKDVELRCDPISGHTALYWYRQSLGQGLEFLIYFQGNSAPDKSGLPSDRFSAERTGGSVSTLTIQRTQQEDSAVYLCASSPYTGELFFGEGSRLTVL.

V usage is TRBV28 and J usage is TRBJ1-6, with D maybe TRBD1 (5 bases). Germline lookup yields CDR1 MDHEN and CDR2 SYDVKM. CDR3 length equals 13 residues. The V and J ends lost 6 bases and 3 bases respectively, with 6 bases between them. CDR3 in DNA: TGTGCCAGCAGCCAGGGCTATAATTCACCCCTCCACTTT. It is translated as CASSQGYNSPLHF.

The chain has TRBV29-1 and TRBJ2-1; 10 positions agree with TRBD2. The CDR3 runs 14 residues. The germline CDR1 and CDR2 sequences are SQVTM and ANQGSEA. V dropped 3 bases and J dropped 9; count of bases not matched to a gene: 8. CDR3 bases: TGCAGCGTTGAGGTAGCGGGGGGCCTTGGTGAGCAGTTCTTC. This codes for CSVEVAGGLGEQFF.

The rearrangement uses TRBV19 and TRBJ1-5; TRBD1 matches at 9 bases. Germline V gene data show CDR1 as LNHDA and CDR2 as SQIVND (reference sequence). Losses at the gene ends were 5 bases for V and 3 bases for J; bases not matched to a gene: 5. The length of the CDR3 is 15 residues. CDR3 protein: CASSSGQGSNQPQHF. The CDR3 DNA is TGTGCCAGTAGTTCCGGACAGGGGTCCAATCAGCCCCAGCATTTT.

CDR3 sequence: CASSSTGEGNQPQHF. The CDR3 region has the DNA TGCGCCAGCAGCTCGACAGGCGAAGGCAATCAGCCCCAGCATTTT. The chain employs TRBV5-1 and TRBJ1-5; D perhaps matches TRBD1 (6 bases). CDR3 size: 15 residues. Trimming took off 3 bases at V and 2 bases at J, with 12 bases between the two ends. The germline gives CDR1 SGHRS, CDR2 YFSETQ.

The chain joins TRBV5-1 to TRBJ2-2, with 8 nucleotides matching TRBD2. With 4 bases clipped from V and 6 bases from J, the junction kept 8 bases outside the gene matches. There are 15 residues in the CDR3. The germline V gene encodes CDR1 SGHRS and CDR2 YFSETQ. CDR3: CASSDPGLGAGELFF. CDR3 nucleotides: TGCGCCAGCAGCGACCCGGGACTAGGGGCCGGGGAGCTGTTTTTT.

This clone was detected only once. CDR3 loop: CASSPGQEAFEQYV. The DNA of the CDR3 is TGTGCCAGCTCCCCCGGACAGGAGGCTTTCGAGCAGTACGTC. The chain couples TRBV18 to TRBJ2-7; 7 bases are shared with TRBD1. The J segment lost 6 bases and the V segment lost 6 bases, leaving 11 bases of the junction unmatched. Germline V gene sequence: CDR1 KGHSH, CDR2 LQKENI. The CDR3 spans 14 residues.

This chain links TRBV6-6 with TRBJ1-4, with a weak D call TRBD1 (6 bases). Germline lookup yields CDR1 MNHNY and CDR2 SVGAGI (reference sequence). The germline V and J ends were trimmed by 5 bases and 0 bases, with 13 bases remaining between them. CDR3 length equals 16 residues. The CDR3 nucleotides are TGTGCCAGCAGTCTGATGGGGGCGGCAACTAATGAAAAACTGTTTTTT. Protein sequence: CASSLMGAATNEKLFF.

J is TRBJ1-5 and V is TRBV28, with a weak D call TRBD1 (6 bases). V was clipped by 5 bases and J by 2 bases, with 13 bases between them. This CDR3 has 15 amino acids. CDR1 and CDR2 (germline): MDHEN, SYDVKM. The DNA for the CDR3 is TGTGCCAGCAGTACAGGGACTATCGGCAATCAGCCCCAGCATTTT. This sequence encodes CASSTGTIGNQPQHF.

CDR3 coding DNA: TGTGCCAGCAGCTTGGCACTAAAGGCGGGTGAGCAGTACTTC. Protein sequence: CASSLALKAGEQYF. This chain uses TRBV11-2 with TRBJ2-7, with D possibly matching TRBD2 (5 bases). Trimming removed 3 bases at V and 7 bases at J, with 16 bases between. Germline V lookup: CDR1 SGHAT, CDR2 FQNNGV. There are 14 residues in the CDR3. Full variable domain (remainder filled in from reference TRBV11-2 and TRBJ2-7): EAGVAQSPRYKIIEKRQSVAFWCNPISGHATLYWYQQILGQGPKLLIQFQNNGVVDDSQLPKDRFSAERLKGVDSTLKIQPAKLEDSAVYLCASSLALKAGEQYFGPGTRLTVT.

This clone was seen a single time. The rearrangement links TRBV28 to TRBJ2-7; tentatively, D is TRBD1 (5 bases). Germline assignment: CDR1 MDHEN and CDR2 SYDVKM. V lost 3 bases, J lost 4 bases, and 13 bases lay in between. This CDR3 has 14 residues. The CDR3 DNA is TGTGCCAGCAGTTTGGTGGGGCAAGTATACGAGCAGTACTTC. Protein: CASSLVGQVYEQYF.

This sequence joins TRBV11-2 and TRBJ1-1; no clear D. The V end lost 2 bases, the J end lost 0 bases, and 7 bases lay between the germline ends. This CDR3 comprises 14 residues. CDR1 is SGHAT and CDR2 is FQNNGV in the germline V gene. The CDR3: CASSLSYMNTEAFF. The CDR3 coding sequence is TGTGCCAGCAGCTTATCCTATATGAACACTGAAGCTTTCTTT.

The rearrangement links TRBV5-1 to TRBJ2-7; TRBD1 agrees at 8 bases. V was pared by 3 bases and J by 3 bases, with 8 bases of the junction left unmatched. Per germline, CDR1 SGHRS and CDR2 YFSETQ. The CDR3 spans 15 residues. The CDR3 region has the DNA TGCGCCAGCAGCTCGGGACAGGTGACACTCTACGAGCAGTACTTC. This codes for CASSSGQVTLYEQYF. Together with reference TRBV5-1 and TRBJ2-7, the CDR3 gives the full variable domain: KAGVTQTPRYLIKTRGQQVTLSCSPISGHRSVSWYQQTPGQGLQFLFEYFSETQRNKGNFPGRFSGRQFSNSRSEMNVSTLELGDSALYLCASSSGQVTLYEQYFGPGTRLTVT.

This chain connects TRBV4-3 to TRBJ2-5, with 9 bases matching TRBD1. J was trimmed by 2 bases and V by 5 bases; bases with no gene match: 9. The CDR3 extends over 16 amino acids. Germline-derived CDR1 and CDR2 are LGHNA and YSLEER. CDR3 residues: CASSKTLGQGQETQYF. CDR3 nucleotide sequence: TGCGCCAGCAGCAAGACGTTGGGACAGGGACAAGAGACCCAGTACTTC.

V and J are TRBV7-9 and TRBJ1-4; 7 bases fit TRBD1. CDR3 length equals 18 residues. Germline V gives CDR1 SEHNR, CDR2 FQNEAQ (reference sequence). Trimming at V came to 3 bases and at J to 3 bases, leaving 13 bases not matched to a gene. This CDR3 reads CASSFPNQGQEANEKLFF. The CDR3 DNA sequence: TGTGCCAGCAGCTTCCCCAACCAAGGACAGGAGGCTAATGAAAAACTGTTTTTT.

This clone was seen a few times. This rearrangement joins TRBV6-5 to TRBJ2-7; 9 nucleotides align to TRBD2. The ends lost 6 bases at V and 3 bases at J; junction bases unmatched: 0. This CDR3 has 12 amino acids. From germline, CDR1 is MNHEY and CDR2 SVGAGI. In nucleotides, the CDR3 is TGTGCCAGCAGGACTAGCGGCTACGAGCAGTACTTC. Its translation is CASRTSGYEQYF.

This sequence joins TRBV6-1 and TRBJ2-1, with 7 bases lining up with TRBD1. The CDR3 has 15 amino acids. The V gene's germline CDR1 is MNHNS and CDR2 SASEGT. V dropped 1 base and J dropped 2; count of bases not matched to a gene: 2. CDR3 residues: CASSEGQGAYNEQFF. Written as DNA, the CDR3 is TGTGCCAGCAGTGAAGGTCAGGGGGCCTACAATGAGCAGTTCTTC.

The J gene is TRBJ2-7, the V gene TRBV9; 7 positions agree with TRBD2. Germline V gives CDR1 SGDLS, CDR2 YYNGEE. This CDR3 comprises 15 residues. V trimming: 1 base; J trimming: 1 base; junction bases outside the gene matches: 5. CDR3 protein: CASSVPLAESYEQYV. The CDR3 DNA is TGTGCCAGCAGCGTACCCCTAGCGGAGTCCTACGAGCAGTACGTC.

V gene TRBV2 combines with J gene TRBJ2-5, with TRBD1 identical over 8 bases. J lost 5 bases, V lost 4 bases, and 9 bases had no gene match. The CDR3 consists of 15 residues. Germline CDR1 is SNHLY and CDR2 is FYNNEI. CDR3 region: CASSVPRGQGETQYF. The DNA of the CDR3 is TGTGCCAGCAGTGTCCCCAGGGGGCAAGGGGAGACCCAGTACTTC. Using reference TRBV2 and TRBJ2-5 for the parts outside the CDR3, the full variable domain is EPEVTQTPSHQVTQMGQEVILRCVPISNHLYFYWYRQILGQKVEFLVSFYNNEISEKSEIFDDQFSVERPDGSNFTLKIRSTKLEDSAMYFCASSVPRGQGETQYFGPGTRLLVL.

The chain links TRBV20-1 to TRBJ1-1; no definite D call. Germline CDR1 reads DFQATT; CDR2 reads SNEGSKA (reference sequence). This CDR3 is 10 amino acids long. V was trimmed by 6 bases and J by 11 bases, leaving 13 bases between them. The CDR3 DNA reads TGCAGTGCCACCAACCTAACGGCTTTCTTT. It translates to CSATNLTAFF.

V usage is TRBV6-5 and J usage is TRBJ1-5, with TRBD1 matching 9 bases. This CDR3 has 14 residues. CDR1 is MNHEY, CDR2 SVGAGI, per germline. The junction had 5 bases not matched to a gene; V was cut back by 5 bases and J by 6 bases. This chain's CDR3 is CASSPDRGFQPQHF. The CDR3 coding sequence is TGTGCCAGCAGTCCGGACAGGGGATTTCAGCCCCAGCATTTT.